One and the same sample provided the 9 T cell receptor beta chains below, sequenced in a study of T-cell reconstitution after alpha-beta-depleted transplantation in children. Unique molecular identifiers tagged the TCRbeta library. MiXCR was run by TCRdb on the PCR reads, yielding one entry per CDR3 protein. The sample contains 70,000 to 95,000 distinct CDR3 sequences, 12% of which appear only once. The sample consisted of PBMCs from the stem cell graft donor, taken from the stem cell graft. All receptors derive from a human donor who donated a stem cell graft to a child with inherited bone marrow failure.

This clonotype was observed many times. J is TRBJ2-5 and V is TRBV7-2; D is tentatively TRBD1 or TRBD2 (6 bases each). V was cut by 2 bases and J by 5 bases, with 15 bases left in between. The CDR3 spans 15 residues. CDR1 SGHTA and CDR2 FQGNSA come from the germline V gene. In DNA, the CDR3 is TGTGCCAGCAGCTTAATCTTCCAGGGGAGGGAGACCCAGTACTTC. It yields the protein CASSLIFQGRETQYF.

This clonotype was seen only a few times. This sequence joins TRBV7-2 and TRBJ2-5; D might be TRBD1 (6 bases). The CDR3 loop spans 14 amino acids. Germline CDR1 and CDR2: SGHTA and FQGNSA. V shed 5 bases and J shed 5 bases, with 15 bases lying between them. The CDR3 DNA reads TGTGCCAGCAGCCGTACAGGGAATGAGGAGACCCAGTACTTC. This translates into CASSRTGNEETQYF.

There are many counts of this clonotype. The chain carries TRBV7-2 and TRBJ2-2; D is possibly TRBD2 (6 bases). Trimming cost V 5 bases and J 4 bases, with 14 bases left between them. This CDR3 has 15 amino acids. Per the germline V gene, CDR1 is SGHTA and CDR2 is FQGNSA. CDR3: CASSPGTPGTGELFF. Here the CDR3 DNA reads TGTGCCAGCAGCCCCGGGACTCCAGGCACCGGGGAGCTGTTTTTT.

This clonotype occurred a few times. V is TRBV6-1 and J is TRBJ2-7; 9 nucleotides match TRBD2. Per germline, CDR1 MNHNS and CDR2 SASEGT. V shed 6 bases and J 4 bases; nucleotides not matched to a gene: 4. This CDR3 spans 13 amino acids. CDR3 sequence (DNA): TGTGCCAGCAGATGGCGGGAGGGGTACGAGCAGTACTTC. It translates to CASRWREGYEQYF.

The V gene is TRBV27, the J gene TRBJ2-3; 7 nucleotides agree with TRBD1. The CDR3 covers 16 residues. Germline V lookup: CDR1 MNHEY, CDR2 SMNVEV (reference sequence). The junction had 11 bases not matched to a gene; V was cut back by 6 bases and J by 2 bases. The CDR3 loop reads CASRTPPGQTTDTQYF. The CDR3, as DNA: TGTGCCAGCAGAACTCCTCCGGGACAGACCACAGATACGCAGTATTTT.

This clonotype was seen many times. This chain connects TRBV5-1 to TRBJ2-5; TRBD1 matches 7 bases. The CDR3 runs to 13 residues. Germline V CDR1 and CDR2: SGHRS, YFSETQ. Losses at the gene ends were 5 bases for V and 3 bases for J; bases not matched to a gene: 4. The CDR3, as DNA: TGCGCCAGCAGTGGGACAGCGAAAGAGACCCAGTACTTC. It specifies CASSGTAKETQYF.

This clonotype was detected ten times or more. V usage is TRBV7-2 and J usage is TRBJ2-1; D unclear. Per germline, CDR1 SGHTA and CDR2 FQGNSA. Trimming cost V 5 bases and J 7 bases, with 18 bases left between them. The CDR3 is 15 amino acids. The CDR3: CASSPLGGLLNEQFF. The CDR3 DNA reads as TGTGCCAGCAGCCCCCTCGGTGGGCTACTGAATGAGCAGTTCTTC.

Many counts were recorded for this clonotype. The J gene is TRBJ2-2, the V gene TRBV7-2, with 13 bases fitting TRBD2. The CDR3 loop spans 15 amino acids. V was clipped by 6 bases and J by 6 bases; unmatched bases: 4. Germline V gene lookup returns CDR1 SGHTA and CDR2 FQGNSA. CDR3 amino acids: CASRPGLAGSGELFF. The CDR3 DNA sequence: TGTGCCAGCAGGCCGGGACTAGCGGGATCCGGGGAGCTGTTTTTT.

This clonotype was counted at least ten times. V and J are TRBV4-3 and TRBJ2-3; D is ambiguous. The ends were cut back, 1 base at V and 1 base at J, with 15 bases in the middle. CDR3 size: 17 residues. CDR1 LGHNA and CDR2 YSLEER come from the germline V gene. The DNA for the CDR3 is TGCGCCAGCAGCCAAGGAGTGGCCGCCCGGGGCACAGATACGCAGTATTTT. Translation gives CASSQGVAARGTDTQYF.